Listed below are T cell receptor beta chains from one sample, sequenced in a study of T cell changes during pregnancy in multiple sclerosis. The assay was immunoSEQ multiplex PCR, and TCRdb's table has in-frame clones only and misses some. The sample records some 100,000 clones, around 93% being singletons. The specimen was peripheral blood, collected before pregnancy. These receptors came from a female donor with multiple sclerosis, enrolled in a pregnancy study. CDR3s include the opening cysteine and the closing phenylalanine or tryptophan. The order of the fields is clone size, J gene, D gene, V gene, CDR3 protein, CDR3 DNA. D genes are given only for firm matches. Only some rows state a clone size, as once, few, many or a class for expanded clones.

abundance: once
j_gene: TRBJ2-3
d_gene: TRBD2
v_gene: TRBV7-2
CDR3aa: CASSHGPGTSQTDTQYF
CDR3nt: TGTGCCAGCAGCCACGGACCCGGGACTAGCCAAACAGATACGCAGTATTTT

abundance: .
j_gene: TRBJ2-1
d_gene: .
v_gene: TRBV2
CDR3aa: CASSLRQINEQFF
CDR3nt: TGTGCCAGCAGTTTGAGACAGATAAATGAGCAGTTCTTC

abundance: .
j_gene: TRBJ2-2
d_gene: .
v_gene: TRBV29-1
CDR3aa: CSVTVDTGELFF
CDR3nt: TGCAGCGTGACAGTGGACACCGGGGAGCTGTTTTTT

abundance: .
j_gene: TRBJ1-1
d_gene: .
v_gene: TRBV19
CDR3aa: CASTERGRGGTAFF
CDR3nt: TGTGCCAGTACGGAAAGAGGCAGGGGTGGGACGGCTTTCTTT

abundance: .
j_gene: TRBJ2-3
d_gene: TRBD2
v_gene: TRBV4-2
CDR3aa: CASSQEWTSGSTDTQYF
CDR3nt: TGTGCCAGCAGCCAAGAATGGACTAGCGGAAGCACAGATACGCAGTATTTT

abundance: .
j_gene: TRBJ2-2
d_gene: TRBD2
v_gene: TRBV2
CDR3aa: CASSEGTSNTGELFF
CDR3nt: TGTGCCAGCAGTGAAGGGACTAGCAACACCGGGGAGCTGTTTTTT

abundance: .
j_gene: TRBJ2-7
d_gene: .
v_gene: TRBV7-9
CDR3aa: CASSLAVGDPYEQYF
CDR3nt: TGTGCCAGCAGCTTAGCTGTGGGAGACCCCTACGAGCAGTACTTC

abundance: .
j_gene: TRBJ2-3
d_gene: .
v_gene: TRBV2
CDR3aa: CASTADTQYF
CDR3nt: TGTGCCAGCACGGCAGATACGCAGTATTTT

abundance: .
j_gene: TRBJ2-7
d_gene: .
v_gene: TRBV18
CDR3aa: CASSRSVEQYF
CDR3nt: TGTGCCAGCTCCCGTTCAGTCGAGCAGTACTTC

abundance: .
j_gene: TRBJ2-5
d_gene: .
v_gene: TRBV27
CDR3aa: CASSFRVGETQYF
CDR3nt: TGTGCCAGCAGTTTCAGGGTGGGAGAGACCCAGTACTTC

abundance: .
j_gene: TRBJ1-3
d_gene: .
v_gene: TRBV28
CDR3aa: CASSFSAGSGNTIYF
CDR3nt: TGTGCCAGCAGTTTTTCGGCAGGTTCTGGAAACACCATATATTTT

abundance: few
j_gene: TRBJ2-5
d_gene: .
v_gene: TRBV6-6
CDR3aa: CAARGGQETQYF
CDR3nt: TGTGCCGCCAGGGGTGGACAAGAGACCCAGTACTTC

abundance: .
j_gene: TRBJ1-2
d_gene: TRBD1
v_gene: TRBV5-6
CDR3aa: CASSRTGAGYTF
CDR3nt: TGTGCCAGCAGCAGGACAGGGGCTGGCTACACCTTC

abundance: once
j_gene: TRBJ1-5
d_gene: .
v_gene: TRBV4-1
CDR3aa: CASSLGSFYSNQPQHF
CDR3nt: TGCGCCAGCAGCCTGGGTAGCTTCTATAGCAATCAGCCCCAGCATTTT

abundance: .
j_gene: TRBJ1-2
d_gene: .
v_gene: TRBV5-5
CDR3aa: CASSFSSGWDLNYGYTF
CDR3nt: TGTGCCAGCAGCTTCTCATCAGGGTGGGACTTAAACTATGGCTACACCTTC

abundance: .
j_gene: TRBJ2-7
d_gene: TRBD1
v_gene: TRBV7-9
CDR3aa: CASGRTGGNEQYF
CDR3nt: TGTGCCAGCGGGCGGACAGGGGGCAACGAGCAGTACTTC

abundance: .
j_gene: TRBJ1-3
d_gene: .
v_gene: TRBV7-9
CDR3aa: CASSFPRGGESGNTIYF
CDR3nt: TGTGCCAGCAGCTTCCCCCGGGGGGGGGAGTCTGGAAACACCATATATTTT

abundance: few
j_gene: TRBJ2-7
d_gene: TRBD2
v_gene: TRBV6-5
CDR3aa: CASSYSSGSSYEQYF
CDR3nt: TGTGCCAGCAGTTACTCTAGCGGGAGCTCCTACGAGCAGTACTTC

abundance: .
j_gene: TRBJ2-5
d_gene: .
v_gene: TRBV30
CDR3aa: CAWSVRVTPLTRGSQYF
CDR3nt: TGTGCCTGGAGTGTACGGGTGACACCCCTAACTAGGGGGTCTCAGTACTTC

abundance: .
j_gene: TRBJ2-3
d_gene: .
v_gene: TRBV27
CDR3aa: CASSFTQADTQYF
CDR3nt: TGTGCCAGCAGTTTTACTCAGGCAGATACGCAGTATTTT

abundance: once
j_gene: TRBJ2-2
d_gene: TRBD2
v_gene: TRBV11-2
CDR3aa: CASSLATGTTIGELFF
CDR3nt: TGTGCCAGCAGCTTAGCCACCGGGACTACTATCGGGGAGCTGTTTTTT

abundance: .
j_gene: TRBJ2-7
d_gene: .
v_gene: TRBV5-1
CDR3aa: CASGGGMAYEQYF
CDR3nt: TGCGCCAGCGGAGGCGGGATGGCCTACGAGCAGTACTTC

abundance: .
j_gene: TRBJ1-2
d_gene: .
v_gene: TRBV7-2
CDR3aa: CASSFITLGGTFDGYTF
CDR3nt: TGTGCCAGCAGCTTTATTACTCTGGGAGGGACTTTTGACGGCTACACCTTC

abundance: .
j_gene: TRBJ2-7
d_gene: .
v_gene: TRBV18
CDR3aa: CASSPAENYEQYF
CDR3nt: TGTGCCAGCTCACCGGCAGAAAACTACGAGCAGTACTTC

abundance: few
j_gene: TRBJ1-1
d_gene: TRBD1
v_gene: TRBV18
CDR3aa: CASSANRGNTEAFF
CDR3nt: TGTGCCAGCTCCGCAAACAGGGGGAACACTGAAGCTTTCTTT

abundance: .
j_gene: TRBJ1-5
d_gene: .
v_gene: TRBV11-2
CDR3aa: CASSLVPIGQPQHF
CDR3nt: TGTGCCAGCAGCTTAGTGCCCATCGGTCAGCCCCAGCATTTT

abundance: .
j_gene: TRBJ1-4
d_gene: .
v_gene: TRBV6-5
CDR3aa: CASSYNQGNEKLFF
CDR3nt: TGTGCCAGCAGTTATAATCAGGGGAATGAAAAACTGTTTTTT

abundance: .
j_gene: TRBJ2-1
d_gene: TRBD2
v_gene: TRBV5-1
CDR3aa: CASSPGGTSLNEQFF
CDR3nt: TGCGCCAGCAGCCCCGGGGGGACTTCCCTAAATGAGCAGTTCTTC

abundance: .
j_gene: TRBJ1-4
d_gene: .
v_gene: TRBV28
CDR3aa: CASSLIGATNEKLFF
CDR3nt: TGTGCCAGCAGTTTAATCGGGGCAACTAATGAAAAACTGTTTTTT

abundance: .
j_gene: TRBJ2-7
d_gene: TRBD2
v_gene: TRBV27
CDR3aa: CASSLSVAGGLEQYF
CDR3nt: TGTGCCAGCAGTTTATCGGTAGCGGGAGGGCTCGAGCAGTACTTC

abundance: .
j_gene: TRBJ2-5
d_gene: TRBD2
v_gene: TRBV4-3
CDR3aa: CASSQENEREGETQYF
CDR3nt: TGCGCCAGCAGCCAAGAAAATGAAAGGGAGGGGGAGACCCAGTACTTC

abundance: .
j_gene: TRBJ2-5
d_gene: TRBD1
v_gene: TRBV2
CDR3aa: CASGRTGEETQYF
CDR3nt: TGTGCCAGCGGGAGGACAGGGGAAGAGACCCAGTACTTC

abundance: once
j_gene: TRBJ2-1
d_gene: TRBD2
v_gene: TRBV9
CDR3aa: CASSERLAGGRNEQFF
CDR3nt: TGTGCCAGCAGCGAACGACTAGCGGGAGGGCGGAATGAGCAGTTCTTC

abundance: .
j_gene: TRBJ1-1
d_gene: .
v_gene: TRBV7-9
CDR3aa: CASSLGAGDTEAFF
CDR3nt: TGTGCCAGCAGCTTAGGCGCGGGGGACACTGAAGCTTTCTTT

abundance: .
j_gene: TRBJ2-7
d_gene: TRBD2
v_gene: TRBV2
CDR3aa: CASTLRWTSLSYEQYF
CDR3nt: TGTGCCAGCACCCTCCGCTGGACTAGCCTTAGCTACGAGCAGTACTTC

abundance: .
j_gene: TRBJ2-2
d_gene: TRBD2
v_gene: TRBV27
CDR3aa: CASSGGLAGEGELFF
CDR3nt: TGTGCCAGCAGCGGGGGACTAGCGGGAGAAGGGGAGCTGTTTTTT

abundance: .
j_gene: TRBJ1-2
d_gene: .
v_gene: TRBV5-6
CDR3aa: CASSLDSYGYTF
CDR3nt: TGTGCCAGCAGCTTAGACAGCTATGGCTACACCTTC

abundance: .
j_gene: TRBJ1-2
d_gene: .
v_gene: TRBV6-1
CDR3aa: CASTFGQLAYTF
CDR3nt: TGTGCCAGCACTTTTGGACAGCTTGCCTACACCTTC

abundance: .
j_gene: TRBJ2-2
d_gene: .
v_gene: TRBV5-1
CDR3aa: CASTPWPSEAGELFF
CDR3nt: TGCGCCAGCACCCCGTGGCCTAGCGAGGCCGGGGAGCTGTTTTTT

abundance: .
j_gene: TRBJ2-1
d_gene: .
v_gene: TRBV5-4
CDR3aa: CATHPPGLIYNEQFF
CDR3nt: TGTGCCACTCACCCCCCGGGACTTATCTACAATGAGCAGTTCTTC

abundance: .
j_gene: TRBJ2-7
d_gene: TRBD2
v_gene: TRBV29-1
CDR3aa: CSVGTSGAYEQYF
CDR3nt: TGCAGCGTTGGAACTAGCGGGGCCTACGAGCAGTACTTC

abundance: .
j_gene: TRBJ2-6
d_gene: TRBD1
v_gene: TRBV5-4
CDR3aa: CASSPGQGTSGANVLTF
CDR3nt: TGTGCCAGCAGCCCGGGACAGGGAACGTCTGGGGCCAACGTCCTGACTTTC

abundance: .
j_gene: TRBJ2-7
d_gene: TRBD2
v_gene: TRBV2
CDR3aa: CASRGLAGDEQYF
CDR3nt: TGTGCCAGCAGGGGACTAGCGGGAGACGAGCAGTACTTC

abundance: few
j_gene: TRBJ2-2
d_gene: TRBD2
v_gene: TRBV27
CDR3aa: CASSSPTSVDGELFF
CDR3nt: TGTGCCAGCAGTTCCCCGACTAGCGTGGACGGGGAGCTGTTTTTT

abundance: few
j_gene: TRBJ1-4
d_gene: .
v_gene: TRBV30
CDR3aa: CAWSVLGEKLFF
CDR3nt: TGTGCCTGGAGTGTACTCGGGGAAAAACTGTTTTTT

abundance: .
j_gene: TRBJ2-7
d_gene: TRBD1
v_gene: TRBV9
CDR3aa: CASSPQTGVYEQYF
CDR3nt: TGTGCCAGCAGCCCACAGACAGGGGTCTACGAGCAGTACTTC

abundance: .
j_gene: TRBJ2-6
d_gene: TRBD1
v_gene: TRBV19
CDR3aa: CASSSLSPGTGPQGGANVLTF
CDR3nt: TGTGCCAGTAGTAGTCTAAGCCCCGGGACAGGGCCTCAGGGTGGGGCCAACGTCCTGACTTTC

abundance: .
j_gene: TRBJ1-1
d_gene: TRBD1
v_gene: TRBV5-1
CDR3aa: CASSSRQGAGTEAFF
CDR3nt: TGCGCCAGCAGCTCAAGACAGGGGGCAGGCACTGAAGCTTTCTTT

abundance: .
j_gene: TRBJ1-1
d_gene: TRBD1
v_gene: TRBV5-1
CDR3aa: CASSWHRGENTEAFF
CDR3nt: TGCGCCAGCAGCTGGCACAGGGGCGAGAACACTGAAGCTTTCTTT